One and the same sample provided the 2 T cell receptor beta chains below, sequenced in a study of blood T cell repertoires in COVID-19. Profiling relied on immunoSEQ multiplex PCR, and the TCRdb table lists in-frame clones only, not all of them. The sample yields roughly 190,000 clones, about nine tenths seen once. The specimen sequenced was peripheral blood. Every receptor here comes from a man aged 65-85 years with acute or convalescent COVID-19.

The chain joins TRBV5-1 to TRBJ2-3; a weak D match, TRBD2 (6 bases). The V end lost 0 bases, the J end lost 1 base, and 9 bases lay between the germline ends. The CDR3 has 15 residues. CDR1 and CDR2 (germline): SGHRS, YFSETQ. Written as DNA, the CDR3 is TGCGCCAGCAGCTTGGGACTAGAGGGCACAGATACGCAGTATTTT. The encoded protein is CASSLGLEGTDTQYF.

The chain combines TRBV5-1 with TRBJ1-1; D call uncertain. The CDR3 is 14 amino acids. V was pared by 4 bases and J by 2 bases, with 12 bases between. The germline gives CDR1 SGHRS, CDR2 YFSETQ. For the CDR3, the DNA is TGCGCCAGCAGCCTCCAGGCCAGCAACACTGAAGCTTTCTTT. Its translation: CASSLQASNTEAFF.